The present entry profiles one T cell receptor beta chain with its context. Its antigen is not known. Unique molecular identifiers were present in the TCR beta cDNA libraries. TCRdb re-analysed the PCR reads in MiXCR, keeping a single row per CDR3 protein. The sample has 650,000 to 850,000 distinct CDR3 sequences, about 45% seen once. The data originate from a study of post-analysis software for immune sequencing data. Findings of the study overall: Comparison with controls showed significantly lower normalized Chao1 diversity in multiple sclerosis patients.

Sequencing input: blood. This sequence was found in a girl aged 5 to 17 with multiple sclerosis.

CDR3 in amino acids: CASSRPGLEETQYF. CDR3 sequence (DNA): TGTGCCAGCAGTCGCCCGGGACTGGAAGAGACCCAGTACTTC. V usage is TRBV12-3 or TRBV12-4 and J usage is TRBJ2-5; TRBD2 is a possible D gene (6 bases). V lost 5 bases to trimming and J lost 3 bases, with 13 bases between them. This CDR3 spans 14 amino acids.